The 21 T cell receptor beta chains reported below all come from one sample, sequenced in a study of breast tumors, draining lymph nodes, adjacent tissues. A single record per CDR3 protein comes from TCRdb applying MiXCR to the multiplex PCR reads. The sample lists 20,000 to 30,000 distinct CDR3 sequences, roughly 21% seen once, with roughly 14% in the top ten. The specimen sequenced was breast tumor tissue. The receptors stem from a female donor with breast cancer. Some clones in this sample may be carry-over from other donors' samples.

This clonotype was counted at least ten times. The V and J genes are TRBV30 and TRBJ2-1; D call uncertain. Per the germline V gene, CDR1 is GTSNPN and CDR2 is SVGIG (reference sequence). The CDR3 runs 12 residues. V was clipped by 2 bases and J by 5 bases, with 7 bases between them. In DNA, the CDR3 is TGTGCCTGGAGTTACCATCACAATGAGCAGTTCTTC. This sequence encodes CAWSYHHNEQFF.

In this sample, this clonotype turned up many times. V gene TRBV19 combines with J gene TRBJ2-7, with 12 bases lining up with TRBD2. The CDR3 spans 16 residues. CDR1 is LNHDA and CDR2 is SQIVND in the germline V gene (reference sequence). J gave up 7 bases and V 5 bases, and 12 bases lay outside the gene matches. CDR3 in amino acids: CASSSRTSGILGEQYF. The CDR3 DNA reads TGTGCCAGTAGTTCCCGGACTAGCGGGATCTTGGGGGAGCAGTACTTC. Filled out from reference TRBV19 and TRBJ2-7, the complete variable domain reads DGGITQSPKYLFRKEGQNVTLSCEQNLNHDAMYWYRQDPGQGLRLIYYSQIVNDFQKGDIAEGYSVSREKKESFPLTVTSAQKNPTAFYLCASSSRTSGILGEQYFGPGTRLTVT.

This clonotype appeared many times. As DNA, the CDR3 is TGCAGTGCTCGTGCTGCTGCCCGGGACGGGGGGTTTTACGCCTACGAGCAGTACTTC. Translating it yields CSARAAARDGGFYAYEQYF. The J gene is TRBJ2-7, the V gene TRBV20-1, with TRBD2 matching 7 bases. Per the germline V gene, CDR1 is DFQATT and CDR2 is SNEGSKA (reference sequence). Trimming removed 5 bases from V and 2 bases from J; junction bases left unmatched: 24. This CDR3 region has 19 residues.

Concerning this clonotype: A much larger clone lies one base from this, so it may be a read error. The chain combines TRBV2 with TRBJ1-2; D is undetermined. The CDR3 consists of 11 residues. CDR1 and CDR2 from the germline V gene are SNHLY and FYNNEI. In DNA form, the CDR3 reads TGTGCCAGCACCCCCGCCTATGACTACACCTTC. Translation: CASTPAYDYTF.

There are a few counts of this clonotype. Just one base apart from a much larger clone, this may be a read error. The chain joins TRBV10-3 to TRBJ2-1; 8 positions match TRBD2. The CDR3 is 16 residues long. The germline gives CDR1 ENHRY, CDR2 SYGVKD. The DNA of the CDR3 is TGTGCCATCAGTGAGTCGCGGGGGAGGAGCGGGAGAAACGTATCCTTC. This sequence encodes CAISESRGRSGRNVSF.

At least ten counts were recorded for this clonotype. V is TRBV7-3 and J is TRBJ2-7; perhaps TRBD2 as D (6 bases). Trimming took 2 bases from V and 1 from J, leaving 18 bases between them. CDR1 and CDR2 (germline): SGHTA, FQGTGA. CDR3 length: 17 residues. The CDR3 reads CASSLRYPGEGSYEQYF. Written as DNA, the CDR3 is TGTGCCAGCAGCTTACGTTATCCGGGAGAGGGGTCCTACGAGCAGTACTTC.

In its sample, this clonotype was seen many times. The J gene is TRBJ2-1, the V gene TRBV5-1; possible D gene TRBD1, 6 bases. The length of the CDR3 is 14 residues. CDR1 is SGHRS, CDR2 YFSETQ, per germline. V was cut by 5 bases and J by 7 bases, with 16 bases left in between. The DNA for the CDR3 is TGCGCCAGCAGTTGGGGGCCCCCCGAGAATGAGCAGTTCTTC. Translated: CASSWGPPENEQFF.

This clonotype was recorded at least ten times. This sequence joins TRBV7-8 and TRBJ1-6; D perhaps matches TRBD1 (5 bases). This CDR3 contains 13 residues. V dropped 4 bases and J dropped 7 bases, with 8 bases sitting between them. Germline V gene data show CDR1 as SGHVS and CDR2 as FQNEAQ. This CDR3 reads CASSSGRNSPLHF. CDR3 bases: TGTGCCAGCAGCTCGGGGCGGAATTCACCCCTCCACTTT.

Regarding this clonotype: A much larger clone sits a single nucleotide away, making a read error possible. V and J are TRBV7-3 and TRBJ2-6; D possibly uses TRBD1 or TRBD2 (6 bases each). Germline loops: CDR1 SGHTA, CDR2 FQGTGA. The CDR3 length is 15 residues. CDR3 sequence reads: CASKLSASGANALTF. In DNA form, the CDR3 reads TGTGCCAGCAAGTTAAGCGCCTCGGGGGCCAACGCCCTGACTTTC.

This clonotype was observed many times. This chain uses TRBV10-3 with TRBJ1-6; D may be TRBD1 (6 bases). Trimming shortened V by 7 bases and J by 15 bases, and 28 bases separated the two germline ends. Germline values: CDR1 ENHRY, CDR2 SYGVKD. The CDR3 length is 16 residues. CDR3 bases: TGTGCCATCAACCGCCGGACAGTGTCTTGGGGGTATTTCCTCCACTTT. Translation gives CAINRRTVSWGYFLHF.

There are many counts of this clonotype. The CDR3 loop is CSARGQGFNEQFF. The CDR3 coding sequence is TGCAGTGCTAGGGGACAGGGTTTCAATGAGCAGTTCTTC. The chain is built from TRBV20-1 and TRBJ2-1; 9 bases agree with TRBD1. The CDR3 runs to 13 residues. The germline V gene encodes CDR1 DFQATT and CDR2 SNEGSKA (reference sequence). Trimming cost V 3 bases and J 6 bases; bases outside gene matches: 3.

This clonotype occurred many times. The chain joins TRBV3-1 to TRBJ2-1; 13 positions agree with TRBD2. Germline CDR1 and CDR2: LGHDT and YNNKEL (reference sequence). The CDR3 consists of 13 residues. The junction had 4 bases not matched to a gene; V was cut back by 4 bases and J by 13 bases. The CDR3 reads CASSLGLAGVQFF. The CDR3 DNA reads TGTGCCAGCAGCCTTGGACTAGCGGGAGTTCAGTTCTTC.

The table lists this clonotype with many counts. J is TRBJ2-1 and V is TRBV2; 12 bases align to TRBD1. V shed 4 bases, J shed 14 bases, and the junction held 6 bases outside the gene matches. Germline loops: CDR1 SNHLY, CDR2 FYNNEI. This CDR3 has 13 residues. CDR3 sequence (DNA): TGTGCCAGCAGTGGATCGGGACAGGGGGCTGAGTTCTTC. The encoded protein is CASSGSGQGAEFF. The full variable domain, with the rest looked up from reference TRBV2 and TRBJ2-1, is EPEVTQTPSHQVTQMGQEVILRCVPISNHLYFYWYRQILGQKVEFLVSFYNNEISEKSEIFDDQFSVERPDGSNFTLKIRSTKLEDSAMYFCASSGSGQGAEFFGPGTRLTVL.

The rearrangement joins TRBV7-2 to TRBJ2-1; TRBD1 matches 10 bases. This CDR3 contains 14 residues. V shed 5 bases and J 7 bases; nucleotides not matched to a gene: 5. Germline CDR1 SGHTA, CDR2 FQGNSA. The CDR3 here is CASSPWTGGNEQFF. Here the CDR3 DNA reads TGTGCCAGCAGCCCTTGGACAGGGGGGAATGAGCAGTTCTTC.

This clonotype was observed many times. The chain is built from TRBV28 and TRBJ2-7; the D is unclear. Germline-derived CDR1 and CDR2 are MDHEN and SYDVKM. Trimming left V 3 bases short and J 6 bases short, with 6 bases between. The CDR3 sequence is 11 residues long. The CDR3 DNA is TGTGCCAGCAGTTTCTTGTCCGAGCAGTACTTC. Its protein is CASSFLSEQYF.

At least ten counts were recorded for this clonotype. This chain joins TRBV10-1 and TRBJ2-1; D call uncertain. V was clipped by 3 bases and J by 4 bases, with 10 bases between them. Germline loops: CDR1 WNHNN, CDR2 SYGVQD (reference sequence). This CDR3 region has 14 residues. This CDR3 is CASSEGGFYNEQFF. The CDR3 DNA is TGCGCCAGCAGTGAAGGCGGATTTTACAATGAGCAGTTCTTC.

The gene calls are TRBV5-8 and TRBJ2-4; D not certain. The V gene lost 1 base and the J gene lost 0 bases, with 11 bases spanning the gap. Germline V gene lookup returns CDR1 SGHTS and CDR2 YDEGEE. CDR3 size: 16 residues. The CDR3 DNA sequence: TGTGCCAGCAGCTTGCTGGCAGGTGTAGCCAAAAACATTCAGTACTTC. Its protein product is CASSLLAGVAKNIQYF.

This sequence joins TRBV5-6 and TRBJ1-1; 7 bases are shared with TRBD1. The V and J ends lost 4 bases and 11 bases, in that order; junction bases with no gene match: 11. CDR1 and CDR2 (germline): SGHDT, YYEEEE. The CDR3 runs to 13 residues. CDR3 residues: CASSIDREVIAFF. The CDR3 coding sequence is TGTGCCAGCAGCATAGACAGGGAGGTGATCGCTTTCTTT.

This clonotype was recorded many times. The CDR3 region has the DNA TGTGCCAGCAGTCCGGCGATTGACTATGGCTACACCTTC. This sequence encodes CASSPAIDYGYTF. The genes are TRBV6-5 and TRBJ1-2; no firm D call. Germline CDR1 and CDR2: MNHEY and SVGAGI. The CDR3 covers 13 residues. With 5 bases removed from V and 3 bases from J, the gap between germline ends came to 10 bases.

The table lists this clonotype with many counts. V usage is TRBV14 and J usage is TRBJ2-7, with 10 bases that match TRBD2. The V gene's germline CDR1 is SGHDN and CDR2 FVKESK. The CDR3 extends over 15 amino acids. V shed 4 bases and J 1 base; nucleotides not matched to a gene: 4. The CDR3 DNA sequence: TGTGCCAGCAGCCTTGTAGCGGGAGGATCCTACGAGCAGTACTTC. This encodes CASSLVAGGSYEQYF.

The chain links TRBV2 to TRBJ1-1, with D hard to call. Germline V CDR1 and CDR2: SNHLY, FYNNEI. The V and J ends lost 5 bases and 5 bases respectively, with 12 bases between them. The CDR3 is 13 amino acids. The CDR3 DNA reads as TGTGCCAGCAGTTCCGAGAAAGAGACTGAAGCTTTCTTT. Its translation: CASSSEKETEAFF.